What follows is one T cell receptor beta chain and its context. Its specific antigen is unknown. No base qualities exist here, and no much larger clone lies one base off it. TCRbeta CDR3 regions were amplified from genomic DNA by means of the immunoSEQ Assay, a bias-controlled multiplex PCR. Per the authors' processing: Within the assay, amplification of reference gene primers was used to estimate how many nucleated cells each sample contained. Sequence reads were collapsed and filtered to measure the absolute abundance of every unique TCRbeta CDR3 rearrangement. Productive Simpson clonality was computed per sample as the square root of Simpson's diversity index over productive rearrangements. TCRdb carries this immuneACCESS record with in-frame sequences only. Its versions omit some clonotypes, under half of them owing to an unresolved V gene in the studies checked, with the rest unexplained. V, J and clone size derive from that table, while D and trimming were established from the DNA sequence. The sample contains some 130,000 clones, 70% to 90% of them found a single time. Jointly, the top ten make up about 2% of the sample.

These data originate in a study of blood T cell repertoires in COVID-19 (dated by TCRdb to the early 2020s). With regard to the full study: The collaborator samples originated in the United States, Italy and Spain and spanned the acute and convalescent phases of COVID-19. The material from the prospective study consisted of cDNA or gDNA derived from T cells, B-cell-depleted T cells, or PBMCs. The dataset comprised deeply sampled blood TCRbeta repertoires from subjects exposed to, actively infected with, or recovered from COVID-19. The repertoires were released in a freely available public database meant as a resource for research on the immune response to SARS-CoV-2. The samples were drawn from the first 160 participants of the ongoing ImmuneRACE study and from 950 to 1,500 subjects provided by 6 global collaborators. Sample metadata almost always included a de-identified subject ID, COVID-19 status, age in years and sex. Where HLA class I and class II types were available, the types were taken from metadata supplied by the sample provider, not from assay-based typing. The study at large found these results: The quantity of clinical and demographic metadata differed by source and by participant and was supplied without curation.

The CDR3 covers 14 residues, taking in both the cysteine and the phenylalanine. The kept DNA is CDR3 alone, 42 bases in frame from the first base. V is reduced by 0 bases and J by 7 bases, leaving a spacing of 13 bases between them. As encoded in the germline V gene (reference sequence), CDR1 is LGHDT while CDR2 is YNNKEL. The collaborating institutions used their own protocols to collect whole blood in K2EDTA tubes. For TCRbeta analysis, collaborators shipped samples as frozen whole blood, isolated PBMCs, or DNA extracted from either of those sample types. The rearranged segments are TRBV3-1 (or the pseudogene TRBV3-2) and TRBJ2-7, and perhaps TRBD2 as D gene, on 6 matching bases. The TCR originated in a man aged 70 or older with active COVID-19. The sample was peripheral blood. The bases read TGTGCCAGCAGCCAAGACAGCGGGTCGAGGGAGCAGTACTTC. Its translation reads: CASSQDSGSREQYF.